One sample yielded the 18 T cell receptor beta chains listed below, sequenced in a study of blood T cell repertoires in COVID-19. The table came from immunoSEQ multiplex PCR; TCRdb's copy has only in-frame clones and leaves some out. In the table there are about 390,000 clones, about 86% of which are singletons. Sequencing used PBMCs or T cells enriched from blood (not recorded which). These receptors were obtained from a woman in her forties or fifties who had recovered from COVID-19.

CDR3 residues: CASSMTGGYGNTIYF. In nucleotides, the CDR3 is TGTGCCAGTAGTATGACAGGGGGATATGGAAACACCATATATTTT. This chain connects TRBV19 to TRBJ1-3, with 9 bases fitting TRBD1. The CDR3 sequence is 15 residues long. CDR1 is LNHDA and CDR2 is SQIVND in the germline V gene (reference sequence). Trimming at V came to 3 bases and at J to 3 bases, leaving 3 bases not matched to a gene.

The rearrangement joins TRBV6-5 to TRBJ1-2; 9 nucleotides line up with TRBD1. The V segment lost 3 bases and the J segment 3 bases; nucleotides outside the gene matches: 5. Germline CDR1 and CDR2: MNHEY and SVGAGI. The CDR3 totals 15 residues. The CDR3 DNA follows: TGTGCCAGCAGTTATGGGGGACAGGGAGACTATGGCTACACCTTC. It translates to CASSYGGQGDYGYTF.

This clone was counted ten times or more. The V gene is TRBV6-5, the J gene TRBJ1-2; D uncertain. Germline V gives CDR1 MNHEY, CDR2 SVGAGI. The CDR3 has 14 residues. The germline V and J ends were trimmed by 10 bases and 0 bases, with 15 bases remaining between them. The chain's CDR3 is CATIPGSSNYGYTF. In DNA form, the CDR3 reads TGTGCCACCATTCCGGGAAGCTCTAACTATGGCTACACCTTC.

Remarks on this clone: A junction boundary mismatches the germline segment, possibly from a read error. This chain connects TRBV7-7 to TRBJ2-5, with 8 bases lining up with TRBD2. CDR1 is SSHAT and CDR2 is FNYEAQ in the germline V gene (reference sequence). This CDR3 spans 15 amino acids. For the CDR3, the DNA is TGTGCTAGCAGCTTAGGCGGGGGGAACGGAGAGACCCAGTACTTC. It encodes CASSLGGGNGETQYF.

The genes are TRBV7-9 and TRBJ1-5; 10 positions match TRBD1. There are 16 residues in the CDR3. Per germline, CDR1 SEHNR and CDR2 FQNEAQ (reference sequence). The J segment lost 5 bases and the V segment lost 1 base, leaving 5 bases of the junction unmatched. The CDR3 loop reads CASSLGLGTGDQPQHF. The CDR3 DNA sequence: TGTGCCAGCAGCTTAGGATTAGGGACAGGGGATCAGCCCCAGCATTTT.

The chain employs TRBV28 and TRBJ2-7; possible D gene TRBD2, 6 bases. The CDR3 extends over 14 amino acids. V lost 7 bases and J lost 4, with 17 bases in between. The germline CDR1 and CDR2 sequences are MDHEN and SYDVKM. As DNA, the CDR3 is TGTGCCAGCATGACCGGGACTTTATCTTACGAGCAGTACTTC. Translation: CASMTGTLSYEQYF. Variable domain in full (rest from reference TRBV28 and TRBJ2-7): DVKVTQSSRYLVKRTGEKVFLECVQDMDHENMFWYRQDPGLGLRLIYFSYDVKMKEKGDIPEGYSVSREKKERFSLILESASTNQTSMYLCASMTGTLSYEQYFGPGTRLTVT.

The gene calls are TRBV2 and TRBJ1-1; D possibly corresponds to TRBD1 (5 bases). Trimming cost V 8 bases and J 5 bases, with 18 bases left between them. Germline-derived CDR1 and CDR2 are SNHLY and FYNNEI. This CDR3 contains 14 residues. The CDR3 nucleotides are TGTGCCAGCGGTGCCAATGGGGCAGGTACTGAAGCTTTCTTT. As protein: CASGANGAGTEAFF.

The chain combines TRBV3-1 (or the pseudogene TRBV3-2) with TRBJ1-6; D remains ambiguous. Germline V gene data show CDR1 as LGHDT and CDR2 as YNNKEL (reference sequence). The CDR3 consists of 13 residues. The germline V and J ends were trimmed by 8 bases and 10 bases, with 15 bases remaining between them. Here the CDR3 DNA reads TGTGCCAGCTTGGCCGGGGAAGGGTCACCCCTCCACTTT. It translates to CASLAGEGSPLHF.

The gene calls are TRBV18 and TRBJ2-1, with TRBD2 identical over 7 bases. The CDR3 has 16 amino acids. Germline CDR1 KGHSH, CDR2 LQKENI. V lost 8 bases to trimming and J lost 0 bases; unmatched junction nucleotides: 10. CDR3 sequence: CASAPREGGSYNEQFF. The CDR3 DNA is TGTGCCAGCGCCCCCAGGGAGGGAGGCTCCTACAATGAGCAGTTCTTC.

This clone appeared a few times. The rearrangement joins TRBV7-9 to TRBJ1-4; TRBD1 is a possible D gene (5 bases). CDR1 SEHNR and CDR2 FQNEAQ come from the germline V gene (reference sequence). The CDR3 is 16 residues long. Trimming left V 2 bases short and J 8 bases short, with 18 bases between. The DNA for the CDR3 is TGTGCCAGCAGCTTACCCGTGGGCAGGGAGGAGGAAAAACTGTTTTTT. Encoded protein: CASSLPVGREEEKLFF.

CDR3 residues: CASSTLQGDGETQYF. CDR3 DNA: TGTGCCAGTAGTACCCTACAGGGGGACGGGGAGACCCAGTACTTC. This chain joins TRBV19 and TRBJ2-5; 8 positions agree with TRBD1. This CDR3 is built from 15 residues. Germline V gene lookup returns CDR1 LNHDA and CDR2 SQIVND (reference sequence). The trim removed 4 bases at V and 5 bases at J, leaving 9 bases unmatched.

The genes are TRBV27 and TRBJ1-2; D is undetermined. Germline V gene sequence: CDR1 MNHEY, CDR2 SMNVEV (reference sequence). The CDR3 is made up of 12 amino acids. Deletions cut 5 bases from V and 10 bases from J, with 14 bases between. CDR3: CASSRTGELYTF. CDR3 DNA sequence: TGTGCCAGCAGTCGGACGGGAGAACTCTACACCTTC.

V and J are TRBV5-1 and TRBJ2-5; TRBD1 might be the D (6 bases). CDR3 size: 15 residues. Germline V CDR1 and CDR2: SGHRS, YFSETQ. V lost 3 bases and J 5 bases, leaving 17 bases between the germline ends. The DNA of the CDR3 is TGCGCCAGCAGCTCCAACCAGGGGTTGGAGGAGACCCAGTACTTC. The encoded protein is CASSSNQGLEETQYF. The variable domain in full, with the rest retrieved from reference TRBV5-1 and TRBJ2-5, is KAGVTQTPRYLIKTRGQQVTLSCSPISGHRSVSWYQQTPGQGLQFLFEYFSETQRNKGNFPGRFSGRQFSNSRSEMNVSTLELGDSALYLCASSSNQGLEETQYFGPGTRLLVL.

This chain uses TRBV4-1 with TRBJ2-7; TRBD1 might be the D (6 bases). The germline CDR1 and CDR2 sequences are MGHRA and YSYEKL. The CDR3 runs to 14 residues. V lost 2 bases, J lost 1 base, and 9 bases lay in between. CDR3 DNA sequence: TGCGCCAGCAGCCAAACTACAGGGTCCTACGAGCAGTACTTC. It codes for CASSQTTGSYEQYF.

CDR3 in amino acids: CSASSAYSNQPQHF. CDR3 bases: TGCAGTGCTAGTTCCGCCTATAGCAATCAGCCCCAGCATTTT. The chain couples TRBV20-1 to TRBJ1-5; D not resolved. In germline, CDR1 is DFQATT, CDR2 SNEGSKA (reference sequence). The ends were cut back, 3 bases at V and 0 bases at J, with 9 bases in the middle. CDR3 length: 14 amino acids.

The chain carries TRBV5-1 and TRBJ1-6, with a tentative D call TRBD1 (5 bases). Germline V gene sequence: CDR1 SGHRS, CDR2 YFSETQ. This CDR3 comprises 16 residues. With 0 bases removed from V and 13 bases from J, the gap between germline ends came to 20 bases. This CDR3 is CASSLDGVGALGPLHF. CDR3 DNA: TGCGCCAGCAGCTTGGACGGTGTAGGGGCCTTAGGTCCCCTCCACTTT.

This chain uses TRBV5-1 with TRBJ1-4, with 7 bases matching TRBD1. CDR1 and CDR2 from the germline V gene are SGHRS and YFSETQ. V was clipped by 0 bases and J by 7 bases; unmatched bases: 6. The CDR3 length is 15 residues. CDR3 bases: TGCGCCAGCAGCTTGGGTAAGGGGACAGCTGAAAAACTGTTTTTT. Encoded protein: CASSLGKGTAEKLFF.

The chain links TRBV3-1 (or the pseudogene TRBV3-2) to TRBJ2-7, with D perhaps TRBD2 (6 bases). Germline V CDR1 and CDR2: LGHDT, YNNKEL (reference sequence). There are 14 residues in the CDR3. V gave up 3 bases and J gave up 4 bases, with 13 bases separating them. In DNA form, the CDR3 reads TGTGCCAGCAGCCAGGGGACTGAGTTATACGAGCAGTACTTC. This gives the protein CASSQGTELYEQYF.